The present TCR beta chain was sequenced within a study of blood T cell repertoires in COVID-19. At the level of the study: T cells, B-cell-depleted T cells, or PBMCs provided the cDNA or gDNA that served as material.

Sequencing used immunoSEQ multiplex PCR; TCRdb keeps in-frame clones, though not all of them. This sample has 140,000 to 150,000 clones; roughly 84% occur once, and the top ten carry roughly 10%. This clone was detected only once. The CDR3 sequence is 13 residues long. CDR1 SGHDT and CDR2 YYEEEE come from the germline V gene. Trimming stripped 3 bases from V and 7 bases from J, with 13 bases between. The sequence was obtained from a man in his sixties with active or convalescent COVID-19. The chain has TRBV5-6 and TRBJ1-2; weak D call: TRBD1 (5 bases). Sequencing used peripheral blood. The CDR3, as DNA: TGTGCCAGCAGCTCGGTTAGGGGAGGTGGCTACACCTTC. Encoded protein: CASSSVRGGGYTF.